The sequence of this T cell receptor (beta chain) was determined in a study of OX40 agonist ivuxolimab in advanced cancers. Study-level background: Dose-escalation subjects each had hepatocellular carcinoma, melanoma, renal cell or head and neck cancer.

This CDR3 spans 15 amino acids. Study observations and caveats: Blood T cells, both CD4+ and CD8+, expanded clonally by week 6 at 0.1 to 3.0 mg/kg. Antigen specificity was not determined for the expanded peripheral T cells. Averaged across samples, CD8+ T cells carried more expanded clones than CD4+ did.

Generated by immunoSEQ multiplex PCR, the TCRdb table keeps only in-frame clones and is missing some. The table has approximately 70,000 clones, around nine tenths seen once. Only a few counts were recorded for this clone. Its antigen is unidentified. This chain links TRBV21-1 with TRBJ1-3. TRBV21-1 is reported as a pseudogene. The sequencing here drew on CD4+ or CD8+ T cells sorted from blood, taken in a trial of the OX40 agonist ivuxolimab. The sequence was obtained from an adult with an advanced solid tumor such as melanoma, head and neck, liver or kidney cancer. The CDR3 sequence: CASSRTTDSGNTIYF. The CDR3 nucleotides are TGTGCCAGCAGCCGGACGACGGACTCTGGAAACACCATATATTTT.